Below are 30 T cell receptor beta chains sequenced from a single sample in a study of cytomegalovirus exposure and HLA in healthy donors. Produced via immunoSEQ multiplex PCR; TCRdb's table is partial and in-frame only. Found here are some 140,000 clones, 75% to 90% of them singletons; the top ten hold approximately 20%. Sequencing input: PBMCs. These receptors all come from a man younger than 35 in good health and CMV-seropositive.

The rearrangement links TRBV4-3 to TRBJ2-6; 7 bases map to TRBD1. J gave up 0 bases and V 5 bases, and 1 base lay outside the gene matches. The CDR3 has 15 amino acids. From germline, CDR1 is LGHNA and CDR2 YSLEER. The CDR3 is CASSGQVSGANVLTF. The CDR3 coding sequence is TGCGCCAGCAGCGGACAGGTCTCTGGGGCCAACGTCCTGACTTTC.

Only one count was recorded for this clone. This chain uses TRBV10-3 with TRBJ2-3, with a possible D match to TRBD1 (6 bases). V lost 0 bases and J lost 2, with 9 bases in between. CDR1 is ENHRY and CDR2 is SYGVKD in the germline V gene. There are 15 residues in the CDR3. CDR3 sequence (DNA): TGTGCCATCAGTGAGTCACAGGGTTACACAGATACGCAGTATTTT. This gives the protein CAISESQGYTDTQYF.

This chain joins TRBV6-1 and TRBJ1-1; no definite D call. The CDR3 spans 12 residues. The germline V and J ends were trimmed by 3 bases and 4 bases, with 6 bases remaining between them. Germline CDR1 MNHNS, CDR2 SASEGT. The CDR3: CASSDRFTEAFF. DNA for the CDR3: TGTGCCAGCAGTGACAGATTCACTGAAGCTTTCTTT.

The gene calls are TRBV6-5 and TRBJ2-3, with 8 bases identical to TRBD2. The CDR3 loop spans 15 amino acids. V shed 6 bases and J 2 bases; nucleotides not matched to a gene: 7. Germline CDR1 is MNHEY and CDR2 is SVGAGI. The CDR3 DNA is TGTGCCAGCAGCGGGGGACTAGTCTACACAGATACGCAGTATTTT. Translation gives CASSGGLVYTDTQYF.

The chain is built from TRBV7-2 and TRBJ2-7; 7 bases are a match to TRBD2. The V gene end was trimmed by 6 bases and the J gene end by 2 bases; junction bases not matched to a gene: 4. The CDR3 is made up of 13 amino acids. Germline V gene sequence: CDR1 SGHTA, CDR2 FQGNSA. The CDR3 protein is CASRIAGAYEQYF. CDR3 sequence (DNA): TGTGCCAGCAGAATAGCGGGCGCCTACGAGCAGTACTTC.

Only one count was recorded for this clone. DNA of the CDR3: TGTGCCAGCAGTGCCACGGTCACAGATACGCAGTATTTT. Translating it yields CASSATVTDTQYF. The V and J genes are TRBV6-1 and TRBJ2-3; D unresolved. Germline CDR1 is MNHNS and CDR2 is SASEGT. The CDR3 sequence is 13 residues long. V lost 4 bases and J lost 2, with 7 bases in between.

The chain recombines TRBV10-3 with TRBJ1-1; a weak D match, TRBD1 (5 bases). V shed 5 bases and J shed 1 base, with 14 bases lying between them. This CDR3 comprises 15 residues. CDR1 is ENHRY, CDR2 SYGVKD, per germline. CDR3 in amino acids: CAISSPGQPNTEAFF. The CDR3, as DNA: TGTGCCATCAGTTCCCCCGGACAACCGAACACTGAAGCTTTCTTT.

The rearrangement links TRBV6-1 to TRBJ2-7; D is unresolved. The germline CDR1 and CDR2 sequences are MNHNS and SASEGT. The CDR3 is made up of 14 amino acids. Trimming pared 6 bases from V and 0 bases from J, leaving 12 bases between. The CDR3 nucleotides read TGTGCCAGCAGGGGTGGGTGGGCCTCCTACGAGCAGTACTTC. Translation: CASRGGWASYEQYF.

The V gene is TRBV10-2, the J gene TRBJ2-3; D not resolved. Germline-derived CDR1 and CDR2 are WSHSY and SAAADI. The V end was cut by 3 bases, the J end by 4 bases, with 8 bases between. This CDR3 contains 13 residues. DNA of the CDR3: TGCGCCAGCAGTGATTCACTCCCAGATACGCAGTATTTT. It is translated as CASSDSLPDTQYF.

The chain is built from TRBV5-7 and TRBJ1-1; tentatively, D is TRBD1 (6 bases). TRBV5-7 is given ORF status, its function remaining uncertain. This CDR3 region has 15 residues. V shed 0 bases and J shed 3 bases, with 12 bases lying between them. This CDR3 is CASSLARGRYTEAFF. As DNA, the CDR3 is TGTGCCAGCAGCTTGGCCAGGGGAAGGTACACTGAAGCTTTCTTT.

The chain recombines TRBV30 with TRBJ2-1; D is unclear. V was pared by 0 bases and J by 8 bases, with 11 bases between. CDR3 length: 13 amino acids. In germline, CDR1 is GTSNPN, CDR2 SVGIG (reference sequence). The CDR3 spells CAWSVLAPDEQFF. As DNA, the CDR3 is TGTGCCTGGAGTGTCTTAGCCCCCGATGAGCAGTTCTTC.

This sequence joins TRBV13 and TRBJ2-7; possible D gene TRBD1, 5 bases. V lost 1 base, J lost 0 bases, and 7 bases lay in between. The V gene's germline CDR1 is PRHDT and CDR2 FYEKMQ (reference sequence). The CDR3 consists of 14 residues. The CDR3 is CASSLEQASYEQYF. CDR3 DNA sequence: TGTGCCAGCAGCTTAGAACAGGCCTCCTACGAGCAGTACTTC.

V gene TRBV5-4 combines with J gene TRBJ2-7; TRBD1 matches at 11 bases. Trimming at V came to 2 bases and at J to 2 bases, leaving 3 bases not matched to a gene. The CDR3 sequence is 15 residues long. CDR1 SGHNT and CDR2 YYREEE come from the germline V gene (reference sequence). This CDR3 reads CASSFRGQGAYEQYF. The DNA for the CDR3 is TGTGCCAGCAGCTTCAGGGGACAGGGGGCCTACGAGCAGTACTTC.

The sample holds one count of this clone. The chain links TRBV5-4 to TRBJ1-5; no definite D call. Germline CDR1 and CDR2: SGHNT and YYREEE (reference sequence). The V end was cut by 2 bases, the J end by 5 bases, with 5 bases between. The CDR3 consists of 12 residues. Written as DNA, the CDR3 is TGTGCCAGCAGCTTACAGTATCAGCCCCAGCATTTT. It yields the protein CASSLQYQPQHF. Complete variable domain (other parts from reference TRBV5-4 and TRBJ1-5): ETGVTQSPTHLIKTRGQQVTLRCSSQSGHNTVSWYQQALGQGPQFIFQYYREEENGRGNFPPRFSGLQFPNYSSELNVNALELDDSALYLCASSLQYQPQHFGDGTRLSIL.

This chain uses TRBV7-9 with TRBJ2-7, with 10 bases matching TRBD2. The CDR3 consists of 16 residues. The germline V gene encodes CDR1 SEHNR and CDR2 FQNEAQ (reference sequence). V lost 5 bases to trimming and J lost 7 bases; unmatched junction nucleotides: 14. In DNA form, the CDR3 reads TGTGCCAGCAGCCCTGAGGTAGCGGGAGGTAGGAGGGAGCAGTACTTC. Translating gives CASSPEVAGGRREQYF.

V and J are TRBV11-1 and TRBJ2-3; the match to TRBD2 covers 9 bases. V was clipped by 5 bases and J by 3 bases; unmatched bases: 9. Per germline, CDR1 SGHAT and CDR2 FQDESV (reference sequence). CDR3 size: 16 residues. Written as DNA, the CDR3 is TGTGCCAGCAGCCTAAGCGGGGGGCGGAAAACAGATACGCAGTATTTT. It translates to CASSLSGGRKTDTQYF.

For the CDR3, the DNA is TGTGCCAGCAGCTTAGGCCCTTTGGCAGAAACTAACTATGGCTACACCTTC. Its translation is CASSLGPLAETNYGYTF. V gene TRBV7-2 combines with J gene TRBJ1-2, with unresolved D. The V end lost 1 base, the J end lost 0 bases, and 15 bases lay between the germline ends. The CDR3 length is 17 residues. Germline-derived CDR1 and CDR2 are SGHTA and FQGNSA.

The J gene is TRBJ2-7, the V gene TRBV7-9; no reliable D call. V was cut by 1 base and J by 3 bases, with 7 bases left in between. The germline V gene encodes CDR1 SEHNR and CDR2 FQNEAQ (reference sequence). The CDR3 is made up of 13 amino acids. The CDR3 loop reads CASSLETHYEQYF. CDR3 DNA sequence: TGTGCCAGCAGCTTAGAAACACACTACGAGCAGTACTTC. The whole variable domain, filled in from reference TRBV7-9 and TRBJ2-7, reads DTGVSQNPRHKITKRGQNVTFRCDPISEHNRLYWYRQTLGQGPEFLTYFQNEAQLEKSRLLSDRFSAERPKGSFSTLEIQRTEQGDSAMYLCASSLETHYEQYFGPGTRLTVT.

The chain links TRBV14 to TRBJ1-2, with 8 bases aligning to TRBD1. The CDR3 extends over 15 amino acids. V lost 4 bases, J lost 2 bases, and 6 bases stayed unmatched. CDR1 and CDR2 (germline): SGHDN, FVKESK. CDR3 amino acids: CASSPRTGSNYGYTF. CDR3 nucleotides: TGTGCCAGCAGCCCCCGGACAGGGAGCAACTATGGCTACACCTTC.

This sequence joins TRBV19 and TRBJ1-5; D is possibly TRBD1 (5 bases). CDR3 size: 14 residues. Germline CDR1 reads LNHDA; CDR2 reads SQIVND (reference sequence). V lost 6 bases, J lost 2 bases, and 11 bases lay in between. CDR3 amino acids: CASRGPYGNQPQHF. The CDR3, as DNA: TGTGCCAGTAGGGGGCCTTACGGCAATCAGCCCCAGCATTTT.

The chain employs TRBV10-1 and TRBJ1-5; 7 bases agree with TRBD1. V dropped 7 bases and J dropped 0; count of bases not matched to a gene: 6. Germline V gene sequence: CDR1 WNHNN, CDR2 SYGVQD (reference sequence). CDR3 length: 15 residues. The CDR3 region is CASKDRHYSNQPQHF. The CDR3 region has the DNA TGCGCCAGCAAGGACAGGCATTATAGCAATCAGCCCCAGCATTTT.

The chain employs TRBV25-1 and TRBJ2-1, with TRBD2 matching over 9 bases. The CDR3 contains 15 residues. Germline lookup yields CDR1 MGHDK and CDR2 SYGVNS. V trimming: 6 bases; J trimming: 9 bases; junction bases outside the gene matches: 12. The CDR3 protein is CASREVAGGLSEQFF. In DNA, the CDR3 is TGTGCCAGCAGGGAGGTGGCGGGGGGGCTCAGTGAGCAGTTCTTC.

This rearrangement joins TRBV5-6 to TRBJ1-2; tentatively, D is TRBD1 (6 bases). CDR3 length equals 15 residues. V was pared by 1 base and J by 2 bases, with 12 bases between. Germline assignment: CDR1 SGHDT and CDR2 YYEEEE. CDR3 DNA sequence: TGTGCCAGCAGCTTGAGGGCAGGGGCCAACTATGGCTACACCTTC. Its protein is CASSLRAGANYGYTF.

The CDR3 spells CASSSGQDNSPLHF. The CDR3 nucleotides are TGTGCCAGCAGCTCCGGACAGGATAATTCACCCCTCCACTTT. The rearrangement links TRBV7-9 to TRBJ1-6; TRBD1 agrees at 7 bases. The germline CDR1 and CDR2 sequences are SEHNR and FQNEAQ (reference sequence). CDR3 length: 14 residues. V trimming: 4 bases; J trimming: 5 bases; junction bases outside the gene matches: 2. The full variable domain, with the rest looked up from reference TRBV7-9 and TRBJ1-6, is DTGVSQNPRHKITKRGQNVTFRCDPISEHNRLYWYRQTLGQGPEFLTYFQNEAQLEKSRLLSDRFSAERPKGSFSTLEIQRTEQGDSAMYLCASSSGQDNSPLHFGNGTRLTVT.

This chain links TRBV5-3 with TRBJ2-7, with TRBD2 matching 13 bases. TRBV5-3 is annotated as an ORF whose role is uncertain. The CDR3 is made up of 16 amino acids. J was trimmed by 2 bases and V by 7 bases; bases with no gene match: 9. The CDR3 nucleotides read TGTGCCAGAGCGACTAGCGGGAGGCCTCCGACCTACGAGCAGTACTTC. Protein: CARATSGRPPTYEQYF.

This clone was recorded once. The sample contains more than one DNA sequence encoding this CDR3. The chain combines TRBV15 with TRBJ2-5; TRBD2 is a possible D gene (5 bases). Germline V lookup: CDR1 LNHNV, CDR2 YYDKDF (reference sequence). This CDR3 comprises 14 residues. Trimming removed 5 bases from V and 5 bases from J, with 15 bases in between. In DNA form, the CDR3 reads TGTGCCACCAGCTCGAGGCGAGGCGGGGAGACCCAGTACTTC. Its translation: CATSSRRGGETQYF. The whole variable domain, remainder taken from reference TRBV15 and TRBJ2-5, is DAMVIQNPRYQVTQFGKPVTLSCSQTLNHNVMYWYQQKSSQAPKLLFHYYDKDFNNEADTPDNFQSRRPNTSFCFLDIRSPGLGDTAMYLCATSSRRGGETQYFGPGTRLLVL.

This CDR3 reads CASSPTGGAKNIQYF. The CDR3 DNA reads as TGTGCCAGCAGCCCAACAGGGGGGGCCAAAAACATTCAGTACTTC. The chain joins TRBV11-2 to TRBJ2-4, with 8 bases fitting TRBD1. This CDR3 comprises 15 residues. V shed 5 bases and J 1 base; nucleotides not matched to a gene: 4. The germline V gene encodes CDR1 SGHAT and CDR2 FQNNGV.

The V and J genes are TRBV27 and TRBJ1-5; 11 bases fit TRBD1. Losses at the gene ends were 6 bases for V and 3 bases for J; bases not matched to a gene: 7. There are 16 residues in the CDR3. Germline V CDR1 and CDR2: MNHEY, SMNVEV (reference sequence). The CDR3 sequence: CASSVGTGGNNQPQHF. The CDR3 DNA reads TGTGCCAGCAGCGTTGGGACAGGGGGGAACAATCAGCCCCAGCATTTT.

As concerns this clone: This same CDR3 is encoded by further DNA sequences in the sample. This chain links TRBV18 with TRBJ2-5; the D is unclear. V was cut by 3 bases and J by 5 bases, with 4 bases left in between. The CDR3 consists of 11 residues. The germline CDR1 and CDR2 sequences are KGHSH and LQKENI. CDR3 bases: TGTGCCAGCTCACCCTCGGAGACCCAGTACTTC. The encoded protein is CASSPSETQYF.

J is TRBJ2-7 and V is TRBV11-2, with 10 bases that match TRBD2. J lost 6 bases, V lost 5 bases, and 13 bases had no gene match. The length of the CDR3 is 16 residues. The germline gives CDR1 SGHAT, CDR2 FQNNGV. The chain's CDR3 is CASSGNLLAGSGEQYF. The CDR3 DNA sequence: TGTGCCAGCAGCGGGAACCTACTAGCGGGATCTGGCGAGCAGTACTTC.